Sequencing of this T cell receptor beta chain was carried out in a study of response to subunit inactivated influenza vaccine. Germline V CDR1 and CDR2: SGHDT, YYEEEE. After removal of 0 bases from V and 8 bases from J, the junction contained 6 bases not matched to a gene. This CDR3 is 15 amino acids long. This clonotype was recorded a few times. One entry per CDR3 protein results from TCRdb running MiXCR on the RT-PCR reads. Of 530,000 or so distinct CDR3 sequences detected, 10% to 15% appear once; the ten largest clones hold roughly 10%. The sequence was collected from a man aged 50 to 60 who received an inactivated influenza vaccine. This chain joins TRBV5-6 and TRBJ2-3; 10 bases fit TRBD2. This specimen was PBMCs from blood, taken on the day of vaccination. The CDR3 region has the DNA TGTGCCAGCAGCTTGGCCCCAGCGGGGGGGGTTACGCAGTATTTT. Translated: CASSLAPAGGVTQYF. Variable domain in full (rest from reference TRBV5-6 and TRBJ2-3): DAGVTQSPTHLIKTRGQQVTLRCSPKSGHDTVSWYQQALGQGPQFIFQYYEEEERQRGNFPDRFSGHQFPNYSSELNVNALLLGDSALYLCASSLAPAGGVTQYFGPGTRLTVL.